This T cell receptor (beta chain) is drawn from a study of siplizumab effects on memory and regulatory T cells. Study-wide results and limits: It was never confirmed that proliferating Tregs from siplizumab cultures were suppressive. Contribution to the alloresponse seemed major for naive T cells, which also seemed more diverse than memory cells. Sequences below about 10^-5 frequency were poorly captured, and few alloreactive clones mapped to unstimulated subsets.

Roughly 10^5 TCR templates underwent assay in every sample. The table came from immunoSEQ multiplex PCR; TCRdb's copy has only in-frame clones and leaves some out. There are approximately 60,000 clones in the sample; about 80% occur only once, and about 0.42% lies in the top ten. A note on this clone: Its antigen is currently unknown.

The CDR3 has 15 amino acids. V gave up 6 bases and J gave up 4 bases; unmatched junction bases: 8. The germline V gene has CDR1 KGHSH and CDR2 LQKENI. The sequence derives from a human donor in good health. V is TRBV18 and J is TRBJ1-3; 8 bases are a match to TRBD1. The source material was memory CD4+ T cells sorted from blood. CDR3 in DNA: TGTGCCAGCTCCCCAGGGGGCGCGAGGGGAAACACCATATATTTT. It translates to CASSPGGARGNTIYF.